Reported below is one T cell receptor (beta chain). The ends lost 2 bases at V and 6 bases at J; junction bases unmatched: 8. Germline CDR1 and CDR2: LGHNT and FRNRAP. CDR3 length equals 17 residues. The sample originates from a study of blood T cell repertoires in COVID-19. Turning to the study itself: T cells, B-cell-depleted T cells, or PBMCs provided the cDNA or gDNA that served as material.

Original methodology: Reference gene primer amplification in the assay estimated nucleated cell counts. Profiled with immunoSEQ multiplex PCR; TCRdb holds only in-frame clones, not every one. V, J and clone size reflect that table, while D and trimming were determined from the DNA. In the table there are approximately 360,000 clones, 70% to 90% of which are singletons. The gene calls are TRBV12-5 and TRBJ2-3; 13 nucleotides agree with TRBD2. Sequencing was performed on peripheral blood. The origin of this receptor is a man between 40 and 49 years old with acute or convalescent COVID-19. CDR3 bases: TGTGCTAGTGGTTTGCGGACTAGCGGGAGTGAATCGGATACGCAGTATTTT. Protein product: CASGLRTSGSESDTQYF.